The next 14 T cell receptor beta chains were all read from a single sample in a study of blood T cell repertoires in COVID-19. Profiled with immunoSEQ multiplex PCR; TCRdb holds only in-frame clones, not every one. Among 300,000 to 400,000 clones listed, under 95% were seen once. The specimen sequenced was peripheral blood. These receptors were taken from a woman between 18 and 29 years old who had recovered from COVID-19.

The CDR3 sequence: CASSQGLTGYNEQFF. The CDR3 DNA reads TGTGCCAGCAGCCAAGGACTGACAGGGTACAATGAGCAGTTCTTC. The gene calls are TRBV6-6 and TRBJ2-1; TRBD1 agrees at 7 bases. The V gene's germline CDR1 is MNHNY and CDR2 SVGAGI (reference sequence). This CDR3 is 15 amino acids long. V gave up 6 bases and J gave up 4 bases; unmatched junction bases: 9.

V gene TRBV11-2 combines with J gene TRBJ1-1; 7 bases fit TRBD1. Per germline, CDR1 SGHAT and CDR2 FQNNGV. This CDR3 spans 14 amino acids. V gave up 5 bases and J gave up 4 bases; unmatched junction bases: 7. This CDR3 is CASSNTGVSTEAFF. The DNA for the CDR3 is TGTGCCAGCAGCAACACAGGGGTGAGCACTGAAGCTTTCTTT.

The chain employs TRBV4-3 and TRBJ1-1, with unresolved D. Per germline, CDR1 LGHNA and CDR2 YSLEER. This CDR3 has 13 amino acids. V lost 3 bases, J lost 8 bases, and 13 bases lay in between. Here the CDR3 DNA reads TGCGCCAGCAGCCAGGGCCACCGTCCCGAAGCTTTCTTT. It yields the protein CASSQGHRPEAFF.

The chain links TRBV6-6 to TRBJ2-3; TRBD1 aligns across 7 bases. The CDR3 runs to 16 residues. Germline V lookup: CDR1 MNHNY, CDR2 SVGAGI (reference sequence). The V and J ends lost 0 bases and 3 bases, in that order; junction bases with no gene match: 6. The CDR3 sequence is CASSYSTGFGTDTQYF. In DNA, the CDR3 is TGTGCCAGCAGTTACTCGACAGGGTTTGGGACAGATACGCAGTATTTT.

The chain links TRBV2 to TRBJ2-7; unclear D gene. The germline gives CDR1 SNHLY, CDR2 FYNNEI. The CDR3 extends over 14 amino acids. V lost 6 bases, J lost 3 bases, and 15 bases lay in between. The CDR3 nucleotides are TGTGCCAGCAGGTTGGGCACGAACCTCTACGAGCAGTACGTC. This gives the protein CASRLGTNLYEQYV.

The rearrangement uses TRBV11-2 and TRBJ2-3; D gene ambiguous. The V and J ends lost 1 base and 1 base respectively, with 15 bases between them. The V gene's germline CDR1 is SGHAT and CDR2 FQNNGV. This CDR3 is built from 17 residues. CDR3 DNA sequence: TGTGCCAGCAGCTTAGTCCCTGGCCGAAGTGGCACAGATACGCAGTATTTT. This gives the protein CASSLVPGRSGTDTQYF.

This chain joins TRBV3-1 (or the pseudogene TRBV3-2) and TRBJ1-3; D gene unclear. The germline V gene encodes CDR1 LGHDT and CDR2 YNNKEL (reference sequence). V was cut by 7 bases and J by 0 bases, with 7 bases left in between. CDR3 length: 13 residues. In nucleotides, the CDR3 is TGTGCCAGCACGGAGTTCTCTGGAAACACCATATATTTT. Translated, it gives CASTEFSGNTIYF.

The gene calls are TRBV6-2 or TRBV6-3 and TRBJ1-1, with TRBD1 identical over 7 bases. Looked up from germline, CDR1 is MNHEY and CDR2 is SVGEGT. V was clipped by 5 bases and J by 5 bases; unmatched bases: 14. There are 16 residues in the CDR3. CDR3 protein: CASSGGTPPRGTEAFF. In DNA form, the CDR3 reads TGTGCCAGCAGTGGAGGGACACCTCCCAGGGGGACTGAAGCTTTCTTT.

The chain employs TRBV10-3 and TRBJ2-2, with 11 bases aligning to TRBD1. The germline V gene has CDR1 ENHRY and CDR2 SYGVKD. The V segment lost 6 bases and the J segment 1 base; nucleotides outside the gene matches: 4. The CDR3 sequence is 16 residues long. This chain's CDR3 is CAISRTGGRNTGELFF. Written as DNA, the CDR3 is TGTGCCATCAGCAGGACAGGGGGCAGGAACACCGGGGAGCTGTTTTTT.

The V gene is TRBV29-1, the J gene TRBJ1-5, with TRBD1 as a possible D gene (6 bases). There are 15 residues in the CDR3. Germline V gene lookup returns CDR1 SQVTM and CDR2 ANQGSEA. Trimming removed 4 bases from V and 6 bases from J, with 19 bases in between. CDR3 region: CSVAVGAGSSQPQHF. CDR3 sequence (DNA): TGCAGCGTTGCTGTGGGGGCAGGGTCAAGTCAGCCCCAGCATTTT. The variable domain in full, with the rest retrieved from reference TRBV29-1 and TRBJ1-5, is SAVISQKPSRDICQRGTSLTIQCQVDSQVTMMFWYRQQPGQSLTLIATANQGSEATYESGFVIDKFPISRPNLTFSTLTVSNMSPEDSSIYLCSVAVGAGSSQPQHFGDGTRLSIL.

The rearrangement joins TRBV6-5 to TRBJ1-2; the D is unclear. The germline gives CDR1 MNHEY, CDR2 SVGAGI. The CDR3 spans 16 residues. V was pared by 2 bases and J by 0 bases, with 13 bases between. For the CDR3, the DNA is TGTGCCAGCAGTTACCACCGGTGGCAGGCTAACTATGGCTACACCTTC. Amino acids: CASSYHRWQANYGYTF.

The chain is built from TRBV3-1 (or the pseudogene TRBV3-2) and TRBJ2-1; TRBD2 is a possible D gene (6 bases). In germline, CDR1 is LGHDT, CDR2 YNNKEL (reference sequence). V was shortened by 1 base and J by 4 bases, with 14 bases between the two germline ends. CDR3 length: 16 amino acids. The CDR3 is CASSQGGTSTYNEQFF. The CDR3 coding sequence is TGTGCCAGCAGCCAAGGTGGTACTAGCACTTACAATGAGCAGTTCTTC.

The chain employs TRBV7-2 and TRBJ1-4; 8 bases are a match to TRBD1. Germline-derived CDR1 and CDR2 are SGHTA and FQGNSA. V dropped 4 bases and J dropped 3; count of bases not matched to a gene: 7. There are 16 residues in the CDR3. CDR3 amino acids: CASSSGSQGANEKLFF. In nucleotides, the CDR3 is TGTGCCAGCAGCTCAGGCTCACAGGGGGCTAATGAAAAACTGTTTTTT.

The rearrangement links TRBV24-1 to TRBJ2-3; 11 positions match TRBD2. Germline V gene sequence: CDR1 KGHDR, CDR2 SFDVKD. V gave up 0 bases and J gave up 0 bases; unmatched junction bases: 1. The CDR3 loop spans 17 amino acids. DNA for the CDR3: TGTGCCACCAGTGATTTGACTAGCGGGAGAAGCACAGATACGCAGTATTTT. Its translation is CATSDLTSGRSTDTQYF.